These 29 T cell receptor beta chains share one sample of origin, sequenced in a study of cytomegalovirus exposure and HLA in healthy donors (dated by TCRdb to 2015 to 2018). Library creation used the immunoSEQ multiplex PCR assay. For the multiplex PCR, a mixture combining 60 forward primers for TCR Vbeta segments and 13 reverse primers for TCR Jbeta segments was used. What TCRdb holds here is the immuneACCESS table cut down to in-frame rearrangements. Part of the clones is not present; checked against another copy, under half of the missing clones reflect an unresolved V gene, and the others are unexplained. The sample yields some 95,000 clones; around 80% were counted once. The ten top clones hold 7.3% of the sample. Sequenced input: PBMCs. The receptors were gathered from a man younger than 45 in good health and CMV-seronegative.

This clone appeared a single time. The chain links TRBV11-2 to TRBJ2-7, with no clear D. Trimming pared 2 bases from V and 3 bases from J, leaving 11 bases between. CDR3 length: 14 amino acids. Germline CDR1 and CDR2: SGHAT and FQNNGV. CDR3 sequence reads: CASSLNPKNYEQYF. In nucleotides, the CDR3 is TGTGCCAGCAGCTTAAATCCAAAAAACTACGAGCAGTACTTC.

This clone was seen more than once but under ten times. The chain has TRBV5-6 and TRBJ1-6; D is unclear. The germline V gene has CDR1 SGHDT and CDR2 YYEEEE. Trimming pared 4 bases from V and 5 bases from J, leaving 16 bases between. This CDR3 spans 16 amino acids. CDR3: CASSPRNIGNNSPLHF. DNA of the CDR3: TGTGCCAGCAGCCCAAGAAACATCGGGAATAATTCACCCCTCCACTTT.

The chain carries TRBV5-1 and TRBJ2-1; perhaps TRBD2 as D (5 bases). The CDR3 length is 13 residues. Germline CDR1 SGHRS, CDR2 YFSETQ. The V and J ends lost 4 bases and 6 bases respectively, with 11 bases between them. The CDR3 is CASSTLLGNEQFF. CDR3 bases: TGCGCCAGCAGCACCTTACTAGGCAATGAGCAGTTCTTC.

This clone was found a few times. V is TRBV30 and J is TRBJ1-3, with 7 nucleotides matching TRBD1. J was trimmed by 0 bases and V by 5 bases; bases with no gene match: 7. From germline, CDR1 is GTSNPN and CDR2 SVGIG (reference sequence). This CDR3 spans 15 amino acids. The CDR3 sequence is CAWAMGQLSGNTIYF. The CDR3 DNA is TGTGCCTGGGCAATGGGACAGCTCTCTGGAAACACCATATATTTT.

This clone occurred a few times. This chain connects TRBV6-4 to TRBJ2-2, with D maybe TRBD1 (7 bases). Between the trimmed V and J ends, which lost 0 bases and 3 bases, there was a span of 11 bases. Looked up from germline, CDR1 is MRHNA and CDR2 is SNTAGT. The CDR3 length is 16 residues. CDR3 sequence reads: CASSDSSRGDTGELFF. The DNA of the CDR3 is TGTGCCAGCAGTGACTCGAGCAGGGGGGACACCGGGGAGCTGTTTTTT.

This chain links TRBV9 with TRBJ1-2; D unclear. The V end was cut by 4 bases, the J end by 8 bases, with 12 bases between. Germline CDR1 is SGDLS and CDR2 is YYNGEE. The CDR3 contains 12 residues. The CDR3 loop reads CASSPPFQGYTF. The CDR3 DNA is TGTGCCAGCAGCCCCCCCTTTCAGGGCTACACCTTC.

This clone was seen once. At one of its ends the junction is not consistent with the germline gene, which may arise from a read error. The rearrangement links TRBV7-2 to TRBJ2-5; TRBD1 aligns across 10 bases. Germline CDR1 reads SGHTA; CDR2 reads FQGNSA. The CDR3 loop spans 14 amino acids. This CDR3 reads CASSAPNGQGVMNF. CDR3 nucleotides: TGTGCCAGCAGCGCCCCCAATGGACAGGGGGTTATGAACTTC.

This rearrangement joins TRBV5-4 to TRBJ2-7; perhaps TRBD2 as D (6 bases). Germline CDR1 is SGHNT and CDR2 is YYREEE (reference sequence). The CDR3 sequence is 15 residues long. V dropped 2 bases and J dropped 0 bases, with 12 bases sitting between them. The DNA of the CDR3 is TGTGCCAGCAGCTTCACGGGGGACCTCTCCTACGAGCAGTACTTC. Protein sequence: CASSFTGDLSYEQYF.

The rearrangement uses TRBV2 and TRBJ2-7; D unclear. V was cut by 6 bases and J by 7 bases, with 19 bases left in between. The CDR3 spans 14 residues. The germline CDR1 and CDR2 sequences are SNHLY and FYNNEI. CDR3 coding DNA: TGTGCCAGCAGCCCCGATGGTGGGCCGTTAGAGCAGTACTTC. Translation: CASSPDGGPLEQYF.

The chain is built from TRBV5-1 and TRBJ1-2; TRBD1 agrees at 10 bases. The CDR3 has 15 residues. Trimming took 4 bases from V and 4 from J; bases not matched to a gene: 7. Germline V gene sequence: CDR1 SGHRS, CDR2 YFSETQ. CDR3 nucleotide sequence: TGCGCCAGCAGCCCATGGACAGGGGGAGGCTATGGCTACACCTTC. Its protein is CASSPWTGGGYGYTF.

The chain combines TRBV6-6 with TRBJ1-1; the D is unclear. The V gene's germline CDR1 is MNHNY and CDR2 SVGAGI (reference sequence). Trimming removed 0 bases at V and 4 bases at J, with 12 bases between. The CDR3 spans 15 residues. The CDR3 spells CASSYSTRGSTEAFF. The DNA of the CDR3 is TGTGCCAGCAGTTACTCAACCCGCGGAAGCACTGAAGCTTTCTTT.

CDR3 sequence reads: CASSDPHLSGERGYGYTF. The CDR3 nucleotides are TGTGCCAGCAGTGACCCACACTTATCAGGGGAGAGAGGCTATGGCTACACCTTC. V and J are TRBV25-1 and TRBJ1-2; perhaps TRBD1 as D (6 bases). V was trimmed by 3 bases and J by 4 bases, leaving 24 bases between them. This CDR3 comprises 18 residues. The germline V gene encodes CDR1 MGHDK and CDR2 SYGVNS.

The V call is TRBV6-1, the J call TRBJ2-1, with 8 bases matching TRBD2. Germline assignment: CDR1 MNHNS and CDR2 SASEGT. This CDR3 is built from 13 residues. J gave up 4 bases and V 6 bases, and 2 bases lay outside the gene matches. This chain's CDR3 is CASRTSAYNEQFF. DNA for the CDR3: TGTGCCAGCAGGACTAGCGCGTACAATGAGCAGTTCTTC.

The rearrangement links TRBV4-1 to TRBJ1-5, with TRBD1 as a possible D gene (5 bases). V lost 0 bases to trimming and J lost 6 bases, with 9 bases between them. CDR3 length equals 14 residues. The germline CDR1 and CDR2 sequences are MGHRA and YSYEKL. For the CDR3, the DNA is TGCGCCAGCAGCCAAGAAAGGGGTCCTCAGCCCCAGCATTTT. Translation: CASSQERGPQPQHF.

The chain couples TRBV2 to TRBJ1-5; D is unresolved. This CDR3 is 13 amino acids long. Trimming took 1 base from V and 7 from J, leaving 8 bases between them. CDR1 and CDR2 (germline): SNHLY, FYNNEI. The CDR3 coding sequence is TGTGCCAGCAGTGAAGTGAGAGGACAGCCCCAGCATTTT. Protein: CASSEVRGQPQHF.

CDR3 amino acids: CASSSGLAGADTQYF. The CDR3 DNA reads as TGTGCCAGCAGCTCCGGACTAGCGGGCGCAGATACGCAGTATTTT. V gene TRBV5-6 combines with J gene TRBJ2-3, with 11 bases matching TRBD2. Germline V CDR1 and CDR2: SGHDT, YYEEEE. The CDR3 sequence is 15 residues long. The V segment lost 3 bases and the J segment 4 bases; nucleotides outside the gene matches: 4.

This clone has more than one count but fewer than ten. V and J are TRBV4-3 and TRBJ2-7; unclear D gene. Trimming took 1 base from V and 4 from J, leaving 8 bases between them. The CDR3 totals 13 residues. CDR1 and CDR2 from the germline V gene are LGHNA and YSLEER. CDR3 DNA: TGCGCCAGCAGCCAAGCACAGCTTTACGAGCAGTACTTC. Translated, it gives CASSQAQLYEQYF.

The V and J genes are TRBV7-2 and TRBJ2-7; a weak D match, TRBD2 (6 bases). V was pared by 5 bases and J by 0 bases, with 17 bases between. Germline values: CDR1 SGHTA, CDR2 FQGNSA. This CDR3 region has 16 residues. CDR3 DNA: TGTGCCAGCAGCCCGATCGGAGGGGCAACCTCCTACGAGCAGTACTTC. It translates to CASSPIGGATSYEQYF.

By sample fraction, this clone is medium-sized (0.01 to 0.1%). The gene calls are TRBV28 and TRBJ1-5, with D maybe TRBD1 (6 bases). V dropped 6 bases and J dropped 7 bases, with 13 bases sitting between them. Looked up from germline, CDR1 is MDHEN and CDR2 is SYDVKM. This CDR3 has 13 residues. The CDR3 spells CASRRGAGQPQHF. The CDR3 coding sequence is TGTGCCAGCAGGCGGGGGGCGGGGCAGCCCCAGCATTTT.

This chain joins TRBV4-1 and TRBJ2-2, with 9 positions matching TRBD1. The CDR3 runs 15 residues. Trimming removed 3 bases from V and 5 bases from J; junction bases left unmatched: 4. Germline V gives CDR1 MGHRA, CDR2 YSYEKL. The CDR3 spells CASSQVQGATGELFF. The CDR3, as DNA: TGCGCCAGCAGCCAGGTACAGGGGGCGACCGGGGAGCTGTTTTTT.

The chain recombines TRBV5-1 with TRBJ2-7; no reliable D call. Germline-derived CDR1 and CDR2 are SGHRS and YFSETQ. V was clipped by 3 bases and J by 1 base, with 8 bases between them. The length of the CDR3 is 13 residues. CDR3 bases: TGCGCCAGCAGCTCCTACGGGTCCTACGAGCAGTACTTC. This codes for CASSSYGSYEQYF.

The rearrangement uses TRBV5-5 and TRBJ1-2, with D possibly being TRBD1 (5 bases). Germline V lookup: CDR1 SGHKS, CDR2 YYEKEE (reference sequence). This CDR3 has 14 residues. The ends were cut back, 5 bases at V and 4 bases at J, with 15 bases in the middle. As DNA, the CDR3 is TGTGCCAGCAGTAGTCCCAGGGTGTTCTATGGCTACACCTTC. Protein product: CASSSPRVFYGYTF.

The sample holds a few counts of this clone. This sample also contains other DNA sequences that code for the same CDR3. The CDR3 DNA follows: TGTGCCAGCAGTGAACTAGCGGGGGGGCAAGAGACCCAGTACTTC. It encodes CASSELAGGQETQYF. The chain is built from TRBV6-1 and TRBJ2-5, with TRBD2 matching over 12 bases. From germline, CDR1 is MNHNS and CDR2 SASEGT. V was pared by 2 bases and J by 2 bases, with 0 bases of the junction left unmatched. The CDR3 extends over 15 amino acids.

This clone was seen a handful of times. The V gene is TRBV6-5, the J gene TRBJ2-1; D possibly corresponds to TRBD2 (6 bases). The CDR3 is 13 residues long. The V and J ends lost 7 bases and 3 bases respectively, with 10 bases between them. CDR1 and CDR2 (germline): MNHEY, SVGAGI. CDR3 amino acids: CASKKGLYNEQFF. The DNA of the CDR3 is TGTGCCAGCAAAAAGGGACTCTACAATGAGCAGTTCTTC.

This clone was counted once. The chain couples TRBV6-5 to TRBJ1-1, with a possible D match to TRBD1 (5 bases). Germline assignment: CDR1 MNHEY and CDR2 SVGAGI. Between the trimmed V and J ends, which lost 9 bases and 6 bases, there was a span of 14 bases. CDR3 length equals 12 residues. This CDR3 reads CASWEGISEAFF. Here the CDR3 DNA reads TGTGCCAGTTGGGAGGGGATTTCTGAAGCTTTCTTT.

The chain's CDR3 is CASSLGAAYNEQFF. The CDR3 nucleotides read TGTGCCAGCAGCTTAGGTGCAGCCTACAATGAGCAGTTCTTC. The chain recombines TRBV7-6 with TRBJ2-1; D gene ambiguous. The V and J ends lost 1 base and 2 bases respectively, with 6 bases between them. The CDR3 sequence is 14 residues long. Germline V gene lookup returns CDR1 SGHVS and CDR2 FNYEAQ.

The table lists this clone with a count of one. This CDR3 reads CASELMTGGSEQYF. CDR3 nucleotide sequence: TGTGCCAGTGAGCTAATGACAGGGGGGAGCGAGCAGTACTTC. The rearrangement joins TRBV6-1 to TRBJ2-7; 9 positions match TRBD1. The germline V gene has CDR1 MNHNS and CDR2 SASEGT. This CDR3 region has 14 residues. J gave up 6 bases and V 9 bases, and 12 bases lay outside the gene matches.

This clone was observed a handful of times. This sequence joins TRBV30 and TRBJ2-1; 9 positions match TRBD2. This CDR3 spans 16 amino acids. Trimming took 2 bases from V and 2 from J; bases not matched to a gene: 7. Germline CDR1 GTSNPN, CDR2 SVGIG (reference sequence). The CDR3: CAWSTTSGSTYNEQFF. DNA of the CDR3: TGTGCCTGGAGTACGACTAGCGGTAGCACCTACAATGAGCAGTTCTTC.

This clone was counted a single time. V gene TRBV10-3 combines with J gene TRBJ2-5, with D perhaps matching TRBD2 (7 bases). The CDR3 covers 13 residues. Germline V CDR1 and CDR2: ENHRY, SYGVKD. V shed 6 bases and J shed 4 bases, with 12 bases lying between them. The CDR3 nucleotides read TGTGCCATCAGGGCAGGGGAGGGAGAGACCCAGTACTTC. Translation: CAIRAGEGETQYF.